The rows below give T cell receptor beta chains drawn from one sample of a study of vaccination effects on CD4 cells after COVID-19. Antigens of these TCRs are unknown. The repertoire was sequenced with immunoSEQ multiplex PCR; TCRdb's copy has only in-frame clones and lacks some. The table has tens of thousands of clones, under 85% seen once. Material: CD4+ T cells from PBMCs cultured with HCoV-OC43 spike peptides, obtained after COVID-19 vaccination. Receptors were obtained from a human donor who received a COVID-19 vaccine. Both conserved end residues are part of each CDR3. A D gene is named only where the DNA matches it firmly. A row's size may be missing; if present it is once, few, many or a size class.

-	-	TRBV10-3	TRBJ1-2	CAIALTAANYGYTF	TGTGCCATCGCTCTTACGGCGGCAAACTATGGCTACACCTTC
-	-	TRBV5-4	TRBJ2-3	CASSPGGRADTQYF	TGTGCCAGCAGCCCAGGGGGGAGAGCAGATACGCAGTATTTT
-	TRBD1	TRBV6-6	TRBJ1-2	CASSRDRERSRYGYTF	TGTGCCAGCAGTCGGGACAGGGAACGTTCTAGGTATGGCTACACCTTC
few	-	TRBV6-5	TRBJ1-1	CASSNGPQAFF	TGTGCCAGCAGTAACGGGCCTCAAGCTTTCTTT
-	TRBD1	TRBV20-1	TRBJ1-1	CSASGGQGGGTEAFF	TGCAGTGCTAGTGGGGGACAGGGAGGGGGCACTGAAGCTTTCTTT
-	TRBD2	TRBV9	TRBJ2-1	CASTPAGREYNEQFF	TGTGCCAGCACCCCCGCGGGGCGGGAGTACAATGAGCAGTTCTTC
few	-	TRBV4-1	TRBJ1-5	CASSQVMGNQPQHF	TGCGCCAGCAGCCAAGTAATGGGGAATCAGCCCCAGCATTTT
-	-	TRBV7-3	TRBJ1-1	CASSSKGGSSNTEAFF	TGTGCCAGCAGCTCAAAGGGGGGCAGTTCGAACACTGAAGCTTTCTTT
few	TRBD1	TRBV6-1	TRBJ2-2	CASSEPGQPTGELFF	TGTGCCAGCAGTGAACCGGGACAGCCCACCGGGGAGCTGTTTTTT
-	-	TRBV18	TRBJ2-5	CASSPGGSLRRQETQYF	TGTGCCAGCTCACCGGGTGGATCCCTCCGACGCCAAGAGACCCAGTACTTC
once	-	TRBV7-3	TRBJ2-2	CASSLNTLANTGELFF	TGTGCCAGCAGCTTAAATACGCTAGCGAACACCGGGGAGCTGTTTTTT
-	-	TRBV30	TRBJ1-2	CAWMAPGLANYGYTF	TGTGCCTGGATGGCCCCCGGGCTAGCTAACTATGGCTACACCTTC
-	-	TRBV24-1	TRBJ1-2	CATSSDGGVGGYTF	TGTGCCACCAGTTCGGACGGTGGGGTTGGTGGCTACACCTTC
-	-	TRBV2	TRBJ1-2	CASSELSGYTF	TGTGCCAGCAGTGAATTGTCCGGCTACACCTTC
-	-	TRBV3-1/TRBV3-2	TRBJ1-1	CASSQDRDKAFF	TGTGCCAGCAGCCAAGATAGGGACAAAGCTTTCTTT
-	TRBD1	TRBV5-4	TRBJ2-6	CASTRTGETGANVLTF	TGTGCCAGCACAAGGACAGGGGAAACTGGGGCCAACGTCCTGACTTTC
-	-	TRBV11-2	TRBJ2-1	CASSLAGRSYNEQFF	TGTGCCAGCAGCTTGGCGGGGCGCTCCTACAATGAGCAGTTCTTC
few	-	TRBV28	TRBJ1-5	CASRQGFWSNQPQHF	TGTGCCAGCAGGCAGGGGTTTTGGAGCAATCAGCCCCAGCATTTT
-	TRBD1	TRBV6-5	TRBJ1-5	CASRTGISNQPQHF	TGTGCCAGCAGGACAGGGATCAGCAATCAGCCCCAGCATTTT
-	-	TRBV5-4	TRBJ2-4	CASSVGPPSGKNIQYF	TGTGCCAGCAGCGTCGGGCCTCCCAGCGGCAAAAACATTCAGTACTTC
few	TRBD1	TRBV6-6	TRBJ2-1	CASSQDRGIWNEQFF	TGTGCCAGCAGCCAGGACAGGGGTATATGGAATGAGCAGTTCTTC
-	-	TRBV7-9	TRBJ2-5	CASSLIGSYETQYF	TGTGCCAGCAGCTTAATCGGGTCATACGAGACCCAGTACTTC
-	TRBD1	TRBV9	TRBJ2-2	CASSDLTGGSTGELFF	TGTGCCAGCAGCGACCTCACAGGGGGATCCACCGGGGAGCTGTTTTTT
-	-	TRBV6-5	TRBJ2-5	CASRDLGETQYF	TGTGCCAGCAGGGACTTGGGGGAGACCCAGTACTTC
-	TRBD2	TRBV4-2	TRBJ2-2	CASSQAGLAGTGELFF	TGTGCCAGCAGCCAGGCGGGGCTAGCGGGGACCGGGGAGCTGTTTTTT
-	-	TRBV12-5	TRBJ1-2	CASGLANREFLYGYTF	TGTGCTAGTGGTTTGGCCAACAGGGAATTTCTATATGGCTACACCTTC